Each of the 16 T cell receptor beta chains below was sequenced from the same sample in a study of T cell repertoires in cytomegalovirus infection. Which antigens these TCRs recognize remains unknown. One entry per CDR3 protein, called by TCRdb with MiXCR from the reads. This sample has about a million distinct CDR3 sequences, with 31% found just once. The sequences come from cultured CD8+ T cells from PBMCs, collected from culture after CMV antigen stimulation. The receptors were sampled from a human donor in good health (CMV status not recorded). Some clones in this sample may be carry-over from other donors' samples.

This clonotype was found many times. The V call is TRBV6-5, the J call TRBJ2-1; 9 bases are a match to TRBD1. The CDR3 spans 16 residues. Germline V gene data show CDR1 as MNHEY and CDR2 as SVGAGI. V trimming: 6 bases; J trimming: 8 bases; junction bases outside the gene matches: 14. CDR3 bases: TGTGCCAGCAGCTTCTCGACCGGGACAGGGAACGATGAGCAGTTCTTC. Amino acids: CASSFSTGTGNDEQFF.

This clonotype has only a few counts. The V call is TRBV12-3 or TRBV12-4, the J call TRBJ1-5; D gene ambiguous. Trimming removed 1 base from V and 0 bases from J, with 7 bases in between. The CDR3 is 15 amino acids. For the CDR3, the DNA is TGTGCCAGCAGTTTAGGGACGCTTAGCAATCAGCCCCAGCATTTT. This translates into CASSLGTLSNQPQHF.

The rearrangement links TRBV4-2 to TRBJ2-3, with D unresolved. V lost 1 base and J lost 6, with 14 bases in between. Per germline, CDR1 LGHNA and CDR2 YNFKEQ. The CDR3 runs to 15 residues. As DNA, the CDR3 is TGTGCCAGCAGCCAAGGAGACTCGTCCGTGGATACGCAGTATTTT. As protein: CASSQGDSSVDTQYF.

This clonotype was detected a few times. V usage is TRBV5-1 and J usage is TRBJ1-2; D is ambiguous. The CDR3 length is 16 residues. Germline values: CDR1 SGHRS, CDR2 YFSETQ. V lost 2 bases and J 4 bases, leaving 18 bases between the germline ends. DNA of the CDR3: TGCGCCAGCAGCTTATCGGACCCATCGCCCGGCTATGGCTACACCTTC. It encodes CASSLSDPSPGYGYTF.

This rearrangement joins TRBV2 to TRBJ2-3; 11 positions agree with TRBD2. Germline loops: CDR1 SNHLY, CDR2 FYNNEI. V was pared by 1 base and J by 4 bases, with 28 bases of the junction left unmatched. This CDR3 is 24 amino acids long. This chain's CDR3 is CASSEEGWVEPPGLAVPYADTQYF. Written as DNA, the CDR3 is TGTGCCAGCAGTGAAGAGGGCTGGGTGGAACCCCCGGGACTAGCGGTCCCTTACGCAGATACGCAGTATTTT.

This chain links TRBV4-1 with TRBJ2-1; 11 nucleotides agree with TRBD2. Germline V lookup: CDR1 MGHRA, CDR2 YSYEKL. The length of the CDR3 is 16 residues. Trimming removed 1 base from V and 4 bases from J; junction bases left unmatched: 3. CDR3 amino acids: CASSQVASGGYNEQFF. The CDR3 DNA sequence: TGCGCCAGCAGCCAAGTGGCTAGCGGGGGGTACAATGAGCAGTTCTTC.

This CDR3 reads CASSPGQRGREQYV. CDR3 sequence (DNA): TGTGCCAGCAGCCCGGGACAGAGGGGTCGCGAGCAGTACGTC. The V and J genes are TRBV6-6 and TRBJ2-7; 7 bases are a match to TRBD1. Looked up from germline, CDR1 is MNHNY and CDR2 is SVGAGI (reference sequence). The length of the CDR3 is 14 residues. Trimming removed 6 bases from V and 6 bases from J; junction bases left unmatched: 11.

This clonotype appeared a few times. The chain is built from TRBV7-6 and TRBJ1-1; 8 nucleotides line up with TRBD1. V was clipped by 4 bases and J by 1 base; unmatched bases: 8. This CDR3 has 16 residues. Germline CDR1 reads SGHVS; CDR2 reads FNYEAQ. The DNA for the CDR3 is TGTGCCAGCAGCTCTCCAGGGGGCGCGGAGAACACTGAAGCTTTCTTT. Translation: CASSSPGGAENTEAFF.

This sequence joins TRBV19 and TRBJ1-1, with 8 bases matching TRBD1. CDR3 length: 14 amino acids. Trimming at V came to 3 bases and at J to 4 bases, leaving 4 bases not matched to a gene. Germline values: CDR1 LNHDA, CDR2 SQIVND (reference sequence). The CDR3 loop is CASSISTGGTEAFF. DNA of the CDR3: TGTGCCAGTAGTATCTCCACAGGGGGCACTGAAGCTTTCTTT.

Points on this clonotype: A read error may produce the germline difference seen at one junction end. DNA for the CDR3: TGTGTCAGCAGTTTAGCGCTAGTGGGGGACAATGAGCAGTTCTTC. It yields the protein CVSSLALVGDNEQFF. V usage is TRBV12-3 or TRBV12-4 and J usage is TRBJ2-1; tentatively, D is TRBD1 or TRBD2 (5 bases each). This CDR3 spans 15 amino acids.

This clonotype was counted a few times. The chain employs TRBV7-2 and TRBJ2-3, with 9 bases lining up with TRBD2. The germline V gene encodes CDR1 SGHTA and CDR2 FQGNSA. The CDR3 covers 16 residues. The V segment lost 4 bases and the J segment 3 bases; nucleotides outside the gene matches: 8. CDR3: CASSSVALAGTDTQYF. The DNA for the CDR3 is TGTGCCAGCAGCTCGGTTGCGCTAGCGGGGACAGATACGCAGTATTTT. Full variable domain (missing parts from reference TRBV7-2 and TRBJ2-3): GAGVSQSPSNKVTEKGKDVELRCDPISGHTALYWYRQSLGQGLEFLIYFQGNSAPDKSGLPSDRFSAERTGGSVSTLTIQRTQQEDSAVYLCASSSVALAGTDTQYFGPGTRLTVL.

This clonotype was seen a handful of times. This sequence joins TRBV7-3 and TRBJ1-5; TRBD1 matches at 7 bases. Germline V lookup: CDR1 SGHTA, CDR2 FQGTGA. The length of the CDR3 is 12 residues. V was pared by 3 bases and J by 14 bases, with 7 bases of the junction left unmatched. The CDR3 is CASSLGTAFKHF. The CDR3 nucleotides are TGTGCCAGCAGCTTGGGGACAGCATTCAAGCATTTT.

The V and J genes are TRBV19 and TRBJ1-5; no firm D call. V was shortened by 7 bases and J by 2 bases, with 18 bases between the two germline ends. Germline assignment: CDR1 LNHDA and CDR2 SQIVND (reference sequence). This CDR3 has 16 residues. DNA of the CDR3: TGTGCCAGTAATTTTTACAGTACCGGAGGCAATCAGCCCCAGCATTTT. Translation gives CASNFYSTGGNQPQHF.

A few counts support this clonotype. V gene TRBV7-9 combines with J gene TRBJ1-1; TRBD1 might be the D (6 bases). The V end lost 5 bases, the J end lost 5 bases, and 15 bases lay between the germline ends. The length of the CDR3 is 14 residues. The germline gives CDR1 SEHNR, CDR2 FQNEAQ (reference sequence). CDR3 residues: CASSPPQGGTEAFF. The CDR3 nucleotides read TGTGCCAGCAGCCCCCCACAGGGAGGGACTGAAGCTTTCTTT.

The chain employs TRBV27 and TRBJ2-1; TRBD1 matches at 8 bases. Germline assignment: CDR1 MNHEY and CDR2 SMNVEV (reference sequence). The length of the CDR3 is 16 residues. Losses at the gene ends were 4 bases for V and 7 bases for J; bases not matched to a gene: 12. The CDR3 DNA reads TGTGCCAGCAGTTCCGAGAGACAGGGGAAGGAAAATGAGCAGTTCTTC. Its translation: CASSSERQGKENEQFF.

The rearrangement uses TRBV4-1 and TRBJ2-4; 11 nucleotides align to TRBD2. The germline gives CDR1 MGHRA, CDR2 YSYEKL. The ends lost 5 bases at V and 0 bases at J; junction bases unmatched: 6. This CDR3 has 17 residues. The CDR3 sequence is CASSFRSGGVAKNIQYF. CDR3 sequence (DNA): TGCGCCAGCAGCTTCCGTAGCGGGGGGGTAGCCAAAAACATTCAGTACTTC.